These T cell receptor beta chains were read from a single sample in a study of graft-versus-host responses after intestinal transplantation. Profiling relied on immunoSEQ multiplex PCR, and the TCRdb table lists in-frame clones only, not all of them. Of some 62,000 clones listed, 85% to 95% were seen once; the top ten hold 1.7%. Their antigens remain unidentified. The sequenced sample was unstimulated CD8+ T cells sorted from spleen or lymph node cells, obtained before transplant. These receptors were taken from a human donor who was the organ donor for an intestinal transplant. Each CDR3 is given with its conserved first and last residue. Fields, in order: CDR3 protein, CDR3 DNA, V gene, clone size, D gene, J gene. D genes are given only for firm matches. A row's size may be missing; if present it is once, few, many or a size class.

CASSYSTGAGELFF | TGTGCCAGCAGTTACTCGACAGGGGCCGGGGAGCTGTTTTTT | TRBV6-6 | NA | TRBD1 | TRBJ2-2
CASSSSPGQSYEQYF | TGTGCCAGCAGCTCTTCTCCGGGACAGTCCTACGAGCAGTACTTC | TRBV7-3 | NA | TRBD1 | TRBJ2-7
CASSYSNGGNTEAFF | TGTGCCAGCAGTTACTCGAACGGGGGGAACACTGAAGCTTTCTTT | TRBV6-5 | NA | NA | TRBJ1-1
CATSSAGGTDTQYF | TGTGCCACCTCCTCTGCGGGAGGCACAGATACGCAGTATTTT | TRBV27 | NA | TRBD2 | TRBJ2-3
CASSEWRQQSYSNQPQHF | TGTGCCAGCAGTGAATGGCGACAGCAATCATATAGCAATCAGCCCCAGCATTTT | TRBV2 | NA | NA | TRBJ1-5
CASSHPEPADYGYTF | TGTGCCAGCAGCCACCCCGAGCCAGCGGATTATGGCTACACCTTC | TRBV7-9 | NA | NA | TRBJ1-2
CASSSPRMETDTQYF | TGTGCCAGCAGTTCCCCCCGAATGGAGACAGATACGCAGTATTTT | TRBV28 | once | NA | TRBJ2-3
CASSVREDEQYF | TGTGCCAGCAGCGTACGGGAAGACGAGCAGTACTTC | TRBV9 | NA | NA | TRBJ2-7
CASSYYGTGQVDTQYF | TGCGCCAGCAGCTATTACGGGACAGGGCAAGTGGATACGCAGTATTTT | TRBV5-1 | NA | TRBD1 | TRBJ2-3
CASSLADFTTNEKLFF | TGTGCCAGCAGCTTAGCAGACTTCACAACTAATGAAAAACTGTTTTTT | TRBV7-9 | NA | NA | TRBJ1-4
CASGQGGVGELFF | TGTGCCAGCGGACAGGGGGGAGTGGGGGAGCTGTTTTTT | TRBV19 | once | TRBD1 | TRBJ2-2
CASSLSSASSYEQYF | TGCGCCAGCAGCTTGTCTAGCGCCAGCTCCTACGAGCAGTACTTC | TRBV5-1 | NA | NA | TRBJ2-7
CASSLLWGTGVVETQYF | TGTGCCAGCAGTTTATTATGGGGGACAGGGGTTGTGGAGACCCAGTACTTC | TRBV28 | NA | TRBD1 | TRBJ2-5
CASSLAFPTGELFF | TGTGCCAGCAGTTTGGCATTTCCCACCGGGGAGCTGTTTTTT | TRBV27 | NA | NA | TRBJ2-2
CASRYTQNTEAFF | TGTGCCAGCAGGTACACACAGAACACTGAAGCTTTCTTT | TRBV28 | NA | NA | TRBJ1-1